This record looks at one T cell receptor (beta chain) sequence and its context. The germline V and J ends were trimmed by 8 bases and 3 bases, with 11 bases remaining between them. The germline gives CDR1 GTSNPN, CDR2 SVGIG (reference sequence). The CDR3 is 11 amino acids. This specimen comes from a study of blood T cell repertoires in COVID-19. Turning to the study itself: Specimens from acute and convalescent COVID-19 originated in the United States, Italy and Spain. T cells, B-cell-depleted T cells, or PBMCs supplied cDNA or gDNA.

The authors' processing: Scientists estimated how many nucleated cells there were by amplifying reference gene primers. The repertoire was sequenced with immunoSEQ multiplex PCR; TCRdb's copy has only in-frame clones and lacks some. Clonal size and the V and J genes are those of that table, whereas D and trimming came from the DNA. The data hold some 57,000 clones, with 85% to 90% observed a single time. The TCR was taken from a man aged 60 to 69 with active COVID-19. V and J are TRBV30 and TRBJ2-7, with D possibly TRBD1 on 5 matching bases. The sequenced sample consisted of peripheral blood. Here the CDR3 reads CALRTSYEQYF. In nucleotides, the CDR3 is TGTGCCCTACGGACAAGCTACGAGCAGTACTTC.